This T cell receptor (beta chain) was recovered during a study of CD4 T cells in relation to SARS-CoV-2 and coronaviruses. Study summary: The negative reference was HIV-1 Nef peptide pool or peptide-free culture.

The unexposed donors gave CD4+ T cells in 2011-2018, prior to COVID-19. Isolation of CD4+ T cells took place after around eleven days in culture. Unexposed-donor CD4+ T cells were probed with SARS-CoV-2 S/N and four cold-coronavirus spikes, cells permitting. PBMCs were plated at roughly 2.1 million per well in IL-2-containing medium. On days 3 and 7, cultures got half fresh IL-2 medium. Germline loops: CDR1 LGHDT, CDR2 YNNKEL (reference sequence). The CDR3 is 14 amino acids. V gave up 0 bases and J gave up 8 bases, with 11 bases separating them. Regarding this clone: Its antigen is as yet unknown.

Using immunoSEQ multiplex PCR, the repertoire was profiled, and TCRdb retains in-frame clones only, with some absent. The profile shows some 25,000 clones, around 76% of them singletons. This chain joins TRBV3-1 (or the pseudogene TRBV3-2) and TRBJ2-1, with a weak D call TRBD1 (5 bases). The TCR originated in a human donor in good health. Sequencing used CD4+ T cells from PBMCs, cultured in vitro. The CDR3 region has the DNA TGTGCCAGCAGCCAAGAAGGGGTCCTTCATGAGCAGTTCTTC. Residues: CASSQEGVLHEQFF.